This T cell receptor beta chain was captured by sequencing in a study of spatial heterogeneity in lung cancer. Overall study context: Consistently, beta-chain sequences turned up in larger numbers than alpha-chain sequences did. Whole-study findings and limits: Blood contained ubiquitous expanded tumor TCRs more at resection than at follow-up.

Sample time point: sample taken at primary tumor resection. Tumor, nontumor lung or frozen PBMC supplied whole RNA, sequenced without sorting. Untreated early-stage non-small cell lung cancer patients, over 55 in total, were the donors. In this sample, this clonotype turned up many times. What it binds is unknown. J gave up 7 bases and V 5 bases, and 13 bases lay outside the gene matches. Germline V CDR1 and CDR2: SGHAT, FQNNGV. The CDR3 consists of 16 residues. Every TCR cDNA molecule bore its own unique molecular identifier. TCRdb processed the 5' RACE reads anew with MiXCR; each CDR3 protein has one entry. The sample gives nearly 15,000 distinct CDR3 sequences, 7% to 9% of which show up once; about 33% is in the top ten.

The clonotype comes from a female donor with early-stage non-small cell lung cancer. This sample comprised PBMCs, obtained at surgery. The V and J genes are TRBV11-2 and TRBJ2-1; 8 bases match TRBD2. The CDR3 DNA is TGTGCCAGCAGCCCCCCCGGCGGGAGGCGGGGGAATGAGCAGTTCTTC. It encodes CASSPPGGRRGNEQFF.